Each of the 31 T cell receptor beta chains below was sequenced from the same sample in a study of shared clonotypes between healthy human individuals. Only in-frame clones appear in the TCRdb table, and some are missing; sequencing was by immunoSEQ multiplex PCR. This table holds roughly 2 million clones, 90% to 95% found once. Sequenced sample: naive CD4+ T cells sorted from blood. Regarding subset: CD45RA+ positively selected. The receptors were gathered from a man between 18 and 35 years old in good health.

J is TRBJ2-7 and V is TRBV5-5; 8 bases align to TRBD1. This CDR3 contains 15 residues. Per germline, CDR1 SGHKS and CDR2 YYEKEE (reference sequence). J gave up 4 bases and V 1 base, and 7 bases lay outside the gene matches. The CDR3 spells CASSLSSGGKYEQYF. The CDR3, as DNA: TGTGCCAGCAGCTTGTCATCAGGGGGCAAGTACGAGCAGTACTTC.

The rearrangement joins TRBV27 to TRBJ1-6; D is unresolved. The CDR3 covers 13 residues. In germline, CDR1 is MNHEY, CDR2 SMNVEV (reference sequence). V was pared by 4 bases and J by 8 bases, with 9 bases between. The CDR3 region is CASSSAGYSPLHF. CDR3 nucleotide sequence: TGTGCCAGCAGTTCGGCGGGTTATTCACCCCTCCACTTT.

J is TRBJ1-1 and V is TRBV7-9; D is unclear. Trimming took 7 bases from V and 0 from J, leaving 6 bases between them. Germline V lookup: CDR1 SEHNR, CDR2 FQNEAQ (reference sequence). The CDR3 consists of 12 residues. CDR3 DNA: TGTGCCAGCACCGGACTGAACACTGAAGCTTTCTTT. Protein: CASTGLNTEAFF.

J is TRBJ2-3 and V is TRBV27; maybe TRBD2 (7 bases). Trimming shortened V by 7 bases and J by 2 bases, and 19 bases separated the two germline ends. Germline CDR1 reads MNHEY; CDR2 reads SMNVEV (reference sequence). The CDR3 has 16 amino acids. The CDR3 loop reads CASTPRNGGLTDTQYF. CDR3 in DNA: TGTGCCAGCACCCCCCGGAACGGGGGGCTCACAGATACGCAGTATTTT.

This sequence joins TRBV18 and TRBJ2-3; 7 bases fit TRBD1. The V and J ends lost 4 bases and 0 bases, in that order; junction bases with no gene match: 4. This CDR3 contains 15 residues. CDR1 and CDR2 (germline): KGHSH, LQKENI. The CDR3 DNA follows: TGTGCCAGCTCACAGAGGGACAGTAGCACAGATACGCAGTATTTT. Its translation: CASSQRDSSTDTQYF.

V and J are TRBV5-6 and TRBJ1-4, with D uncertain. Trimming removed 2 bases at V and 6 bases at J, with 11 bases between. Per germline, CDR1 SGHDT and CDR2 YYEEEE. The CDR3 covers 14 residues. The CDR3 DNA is TGTGCCAGCAGCTTTGTGGGTGGGGATGAAAAACTGTTTTTT. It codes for CASSFVGGDEKLFF. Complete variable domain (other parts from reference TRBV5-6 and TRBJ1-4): DAGVTQSPTHLIKTRGQQVTLRCSPKSGHDTVSWYQQALGQGPQFIFQYYEEEERQRGNFPDRFSGHQFPNYSSELNVNALLLGDSALYLCASSFVGGDEKLFFGSGTQLSVL.

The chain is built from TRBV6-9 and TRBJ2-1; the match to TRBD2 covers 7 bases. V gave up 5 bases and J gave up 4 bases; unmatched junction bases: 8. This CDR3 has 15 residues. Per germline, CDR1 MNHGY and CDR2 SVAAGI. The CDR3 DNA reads TGTGCCAGCAGTCCATCTAGCGGATCTTACAATGAGCAGTTCTTC. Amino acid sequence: CASSPSSGSYNEQFF.

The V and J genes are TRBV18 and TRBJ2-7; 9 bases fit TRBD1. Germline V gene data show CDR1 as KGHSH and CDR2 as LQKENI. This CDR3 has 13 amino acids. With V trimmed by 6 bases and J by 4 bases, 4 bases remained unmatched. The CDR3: CASSSTGGYEQYF. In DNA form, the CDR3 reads TGTGCCAGCTCGTCGACAGGGGGTTACGAGCAGTACTTC.

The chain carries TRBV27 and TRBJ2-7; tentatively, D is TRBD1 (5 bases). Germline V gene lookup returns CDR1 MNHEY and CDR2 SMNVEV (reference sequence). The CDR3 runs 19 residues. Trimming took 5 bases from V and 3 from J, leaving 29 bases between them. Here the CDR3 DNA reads TGTGCCAGCAGTCCTATCCGGGCAGGGTCACTTTCGACACACTACGAGCAGTACTTC. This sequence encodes CASSPIRAGSLSTHYEQYF.

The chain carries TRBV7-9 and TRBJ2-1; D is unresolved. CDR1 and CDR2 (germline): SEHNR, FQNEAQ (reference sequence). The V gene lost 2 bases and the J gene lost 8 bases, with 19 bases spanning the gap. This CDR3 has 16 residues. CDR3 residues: CASSLYGSEEKHEQFF. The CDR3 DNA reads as TGTGCCAGCAGCTTATACGGCTCAGAGGAGAAGCATGAGCAGTTCTTC.

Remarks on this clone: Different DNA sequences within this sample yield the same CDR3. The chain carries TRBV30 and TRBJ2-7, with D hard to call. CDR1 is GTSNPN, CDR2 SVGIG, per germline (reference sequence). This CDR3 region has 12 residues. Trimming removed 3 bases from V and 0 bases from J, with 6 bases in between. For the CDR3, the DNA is TGTGCCTGGAGGACGGGCTCCTACGAGCAGTACTTC. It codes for CAWRTGSYEQYF.

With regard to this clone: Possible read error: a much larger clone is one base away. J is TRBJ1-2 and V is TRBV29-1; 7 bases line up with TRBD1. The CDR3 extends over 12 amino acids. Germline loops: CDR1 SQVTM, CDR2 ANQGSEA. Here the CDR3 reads CSVWDRGEGCTF. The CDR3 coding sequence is TGCAGCGTTTGGGACAGAGGGGAGGGCTGCACCTTC.

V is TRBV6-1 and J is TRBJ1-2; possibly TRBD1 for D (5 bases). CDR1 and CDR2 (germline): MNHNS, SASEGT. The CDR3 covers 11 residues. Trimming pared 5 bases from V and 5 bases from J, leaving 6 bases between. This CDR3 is CASSSGYGYTF. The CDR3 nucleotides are TGTGCCAGCAGTTCAGGGTATGGCTACACCTTC.

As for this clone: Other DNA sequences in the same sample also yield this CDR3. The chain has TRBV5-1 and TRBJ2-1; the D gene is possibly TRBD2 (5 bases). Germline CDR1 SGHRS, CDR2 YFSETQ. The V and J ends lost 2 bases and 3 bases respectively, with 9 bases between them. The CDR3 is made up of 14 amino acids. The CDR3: CASSFSGDYNEQFF. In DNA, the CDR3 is TGCGCCAGCAGCTTTTCCGGGGACTACAATGAGCAGTTCTTC.

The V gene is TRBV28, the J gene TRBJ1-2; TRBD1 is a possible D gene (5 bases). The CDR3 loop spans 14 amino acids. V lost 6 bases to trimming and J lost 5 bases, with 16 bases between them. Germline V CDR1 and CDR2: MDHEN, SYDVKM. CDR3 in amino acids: CASRVGTDIYGYTF. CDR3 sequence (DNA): TGTGCCAGCAGGGTCGGGACCGATATATATGGCTACACCTTC.

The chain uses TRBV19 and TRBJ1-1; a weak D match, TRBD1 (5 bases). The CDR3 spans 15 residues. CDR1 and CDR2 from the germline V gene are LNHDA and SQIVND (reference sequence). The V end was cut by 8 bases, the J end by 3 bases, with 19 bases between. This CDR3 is CASGGGDGFHTEAFF. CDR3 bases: TGTGCCAGTGGGGGGGGTGACGGGTTCCACACTGAAGCTTTCTTT.

The CDR3 sequence: CASRRATNTGELFF. CDR3 sequence (DNA): TGTGCCAGCAGGAGAGCTACGAACACCGGGGAGCTGTTTTTT. This rearrangement joins TRBV6-1 to TRBJ2-2; D is ambiguous. This CDR3 contains 14 residues. V lost 6 bases to trimming and J lost 0 bases, with 8 bases between them. Germline CDR1 is MNHNS and CDR2 is SASEGT.

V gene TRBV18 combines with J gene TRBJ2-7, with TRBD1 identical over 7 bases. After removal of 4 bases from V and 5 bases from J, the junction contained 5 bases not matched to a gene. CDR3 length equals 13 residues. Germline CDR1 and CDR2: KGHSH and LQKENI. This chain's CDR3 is CASSLQGTNEQYF. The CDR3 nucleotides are TGTGCCAGCTCACTACAGGGGACCAACGAGCAGTACTTC.

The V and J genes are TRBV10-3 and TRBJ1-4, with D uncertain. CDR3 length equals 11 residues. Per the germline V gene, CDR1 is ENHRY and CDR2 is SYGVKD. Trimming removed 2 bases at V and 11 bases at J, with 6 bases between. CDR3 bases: TGTGCCATCAGTGAGCGGCGCAAACTGTTTTTT. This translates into CAISERRKLFF.

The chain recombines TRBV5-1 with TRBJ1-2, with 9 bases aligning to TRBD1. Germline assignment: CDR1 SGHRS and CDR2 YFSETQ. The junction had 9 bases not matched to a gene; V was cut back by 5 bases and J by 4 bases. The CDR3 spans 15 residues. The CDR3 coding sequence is TGCGCCAGCAGATATATACAGGGGGCTGCCTATGGCTACACCTTC. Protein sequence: CASRYIQGAAYGYTF. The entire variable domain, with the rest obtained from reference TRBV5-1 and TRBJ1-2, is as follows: KAGVTQTPRYLIKTRGQQVTLSCSPISGHRSVSWYQQTPGQGLQFLFEYFSETQRNKGNFPGRFSGRQFSNSRSEMNVSTLELGDSALYLCASRYIQGAAYGYTFGSGTRLTVV.

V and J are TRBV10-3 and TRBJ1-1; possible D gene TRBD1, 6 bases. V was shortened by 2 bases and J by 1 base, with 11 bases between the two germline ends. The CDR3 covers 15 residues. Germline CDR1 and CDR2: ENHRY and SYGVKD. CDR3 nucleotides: TGTGCCATCAGTGAGAAAAGGACAGAGAACACTGAAGCTTTCTTT. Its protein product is CAISEKRTENTEAFF.

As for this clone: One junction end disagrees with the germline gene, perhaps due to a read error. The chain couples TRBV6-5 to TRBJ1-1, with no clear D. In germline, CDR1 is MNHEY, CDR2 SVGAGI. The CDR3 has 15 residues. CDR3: CVSSYTSLGKPEAFF. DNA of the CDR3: TGTGTCAGCAGTTACACATCATTGGGGAAACCTGAAGCTTTCTTT.

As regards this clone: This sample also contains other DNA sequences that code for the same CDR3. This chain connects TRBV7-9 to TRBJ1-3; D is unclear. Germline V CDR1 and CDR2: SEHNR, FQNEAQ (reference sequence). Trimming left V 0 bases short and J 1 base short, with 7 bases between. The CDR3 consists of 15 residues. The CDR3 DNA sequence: TGTGCCAGCAGCTTAGCGCCGGGGTCTGGAAACACCATATATTTT. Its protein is CASSLAPGSGNTIYF. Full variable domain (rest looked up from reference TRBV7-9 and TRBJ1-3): DTGVSQNPRHKITKRGQNVTFRCDPISEHNRLYWYRQTLGQGPEFLTYFQNEAQLEKSRLLSDRFSAERPKGSFSTLEIQRTEQGDSAMYLCASSLAPGSGNTIYFGEGSWLTVV.

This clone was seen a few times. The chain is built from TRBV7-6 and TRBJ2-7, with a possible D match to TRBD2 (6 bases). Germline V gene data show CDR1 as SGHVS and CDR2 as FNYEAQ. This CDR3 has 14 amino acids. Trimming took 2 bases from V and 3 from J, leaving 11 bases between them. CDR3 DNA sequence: TGTGCCAGCAGCTTACAGGGAGGCAGCTACGAGCAGTACTTC. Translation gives CASSLQGGSYEQYF.

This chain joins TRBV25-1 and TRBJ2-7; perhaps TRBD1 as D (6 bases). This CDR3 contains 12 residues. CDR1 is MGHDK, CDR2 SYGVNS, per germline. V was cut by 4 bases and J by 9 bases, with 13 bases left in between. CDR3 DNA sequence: TGTGCCAGCAGTGGAGGGGGTAAACGGCAGTACTTC. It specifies CASSGGGKRQYF.

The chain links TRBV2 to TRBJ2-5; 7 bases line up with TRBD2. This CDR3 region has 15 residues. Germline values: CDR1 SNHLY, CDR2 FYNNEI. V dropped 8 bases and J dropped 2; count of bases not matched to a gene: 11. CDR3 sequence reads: CASGFQRGYQETQYF. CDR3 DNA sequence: TGTGCCAGCGGATTCCAGCGGGGATATCAAGAGACCCAGTACTTC.

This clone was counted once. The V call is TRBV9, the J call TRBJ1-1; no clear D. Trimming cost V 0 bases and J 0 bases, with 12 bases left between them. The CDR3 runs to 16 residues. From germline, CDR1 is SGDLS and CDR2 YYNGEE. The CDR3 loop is CASSVGSTDMNTEAFF. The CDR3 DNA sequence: TGTGCCAGCAGCGTAGGTTCAACGGATATGAACACTGAAGCTTTCTTT.

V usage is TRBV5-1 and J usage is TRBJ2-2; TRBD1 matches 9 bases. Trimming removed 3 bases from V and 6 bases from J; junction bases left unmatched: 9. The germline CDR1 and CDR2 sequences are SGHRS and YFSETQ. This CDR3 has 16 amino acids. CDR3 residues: CASSWQGQGESGELFF. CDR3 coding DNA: TGCGCCAGCAGCTGGCAGGGACAGGGTGAATCCGGGGAGCTGTTTTTT.

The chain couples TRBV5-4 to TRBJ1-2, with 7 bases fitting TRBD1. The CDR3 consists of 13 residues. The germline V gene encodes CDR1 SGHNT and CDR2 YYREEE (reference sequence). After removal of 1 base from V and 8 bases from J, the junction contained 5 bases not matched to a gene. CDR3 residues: CASSLKGARGYTF. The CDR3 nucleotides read TGTGCCAGCAGCTTGAAGGGGGCGAGGGGCTACACCTTC.

The CDR3 nucleotides are TGTGCCAGCAGCTGGGGCGGTGACAGTTCGATAATGGAGCAGTACTTC. It is translated as CASSWGGDSSIMEQYF. The genes are TRBV5-6 and TRBJ2-7, with a possible D match to TRBD1 (5 bases). CDR3 size: 16 residues. The germline CDR1 and CDR2 sequences are SGHDT and YYEEEE. Trimming took 3 bases from V and 7 from J, leaving 23 bases between them.

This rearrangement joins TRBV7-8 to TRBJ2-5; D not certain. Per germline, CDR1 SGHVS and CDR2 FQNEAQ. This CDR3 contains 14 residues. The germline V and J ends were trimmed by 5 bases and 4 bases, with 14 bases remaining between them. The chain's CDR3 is CASSPNGRPETQYF. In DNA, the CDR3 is TGTGCCAGCAGCCCTAATGGGCGGCCAGAGACCCAGTACTTC. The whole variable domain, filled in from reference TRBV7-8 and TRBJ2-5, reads GAGVSQSPRYKVAKRGQDVALRCDPISGHVSLFWYQQALGQGPEFLTYFQNEAQLDKSGLPSDRFFAERPEGSVSTLKIQRTQQEDSAVYLCASSPNGRPETQYFGPGTRLLVL.